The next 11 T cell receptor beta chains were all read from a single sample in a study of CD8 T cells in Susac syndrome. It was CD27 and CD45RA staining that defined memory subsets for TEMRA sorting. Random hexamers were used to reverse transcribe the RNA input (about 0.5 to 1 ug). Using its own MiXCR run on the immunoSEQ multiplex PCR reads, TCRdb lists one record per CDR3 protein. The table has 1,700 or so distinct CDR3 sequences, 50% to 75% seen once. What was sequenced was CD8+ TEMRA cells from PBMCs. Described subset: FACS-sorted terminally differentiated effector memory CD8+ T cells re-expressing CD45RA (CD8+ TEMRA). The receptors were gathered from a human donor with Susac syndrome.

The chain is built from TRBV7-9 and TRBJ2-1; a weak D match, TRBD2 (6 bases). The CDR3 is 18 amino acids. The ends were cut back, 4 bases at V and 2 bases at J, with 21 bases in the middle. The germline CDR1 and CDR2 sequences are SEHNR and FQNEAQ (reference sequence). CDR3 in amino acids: CASSSDRDSPGAYNEQFF. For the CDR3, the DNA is TGTGCCAGCAGCTCCGACCGGGACTCCCCTGGCGCCTACAATGAGCAGTTCTTC. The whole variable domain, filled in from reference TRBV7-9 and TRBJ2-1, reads DTGVSQNPRHKITKRGQNVTFRCDPISEHNRLYWYRQTLGQGPEFLTYFQNEAQLEKSRLLSDRFSAERPKGSFSTLEIQRTEQGDSAMYLCASSSDRDSPGAYNEQFFGPGTRLTVL.

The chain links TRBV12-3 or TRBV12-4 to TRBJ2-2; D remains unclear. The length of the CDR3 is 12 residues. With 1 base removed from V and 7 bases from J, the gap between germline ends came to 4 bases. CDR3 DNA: TGTGCCAGCAGTTTAGGGGTCGGGGAGCTGTTTTTT. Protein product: CASSLGVGELFF.

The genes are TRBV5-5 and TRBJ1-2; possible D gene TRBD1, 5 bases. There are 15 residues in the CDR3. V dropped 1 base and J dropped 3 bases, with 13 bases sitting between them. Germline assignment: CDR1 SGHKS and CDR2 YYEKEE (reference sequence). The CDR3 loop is CASSLFGDADYGYTF. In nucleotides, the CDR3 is TGTGCCAGCAGCTTGTTTGGGGACGCAGACTATGGCTACACCTTC.

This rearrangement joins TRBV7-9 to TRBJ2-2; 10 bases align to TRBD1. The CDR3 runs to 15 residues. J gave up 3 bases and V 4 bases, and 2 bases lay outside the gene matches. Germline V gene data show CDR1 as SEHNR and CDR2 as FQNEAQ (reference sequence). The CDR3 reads CASSSGTGDTGELFF. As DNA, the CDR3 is TGTGCCAGCAGCTCCGGGACAGGGGACACCGGGGAGCTGTTTTTT.

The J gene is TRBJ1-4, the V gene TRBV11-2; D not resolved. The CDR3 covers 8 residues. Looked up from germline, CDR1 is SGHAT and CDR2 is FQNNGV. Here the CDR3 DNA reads TGTGCTAATGAAAAACTGTTTTTT. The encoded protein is CANEKLFF.

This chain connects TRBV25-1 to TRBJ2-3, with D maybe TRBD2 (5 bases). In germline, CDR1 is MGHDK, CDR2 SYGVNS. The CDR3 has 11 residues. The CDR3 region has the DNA TGTTCCATCAGTCCGGGGTATACGCAGTATTTT. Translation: CSISPGYTQYF.

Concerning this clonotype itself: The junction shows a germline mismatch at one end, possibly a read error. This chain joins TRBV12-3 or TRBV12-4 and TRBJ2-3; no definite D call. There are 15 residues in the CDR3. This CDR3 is CASRFTHTSTDTQYF. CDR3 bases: TGTGCCAGCCGTTTTACCCATACTAGCACAGATACGCAGTATTTT.

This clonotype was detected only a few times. The CDR3 nucleotides read TGCGCCAGCAGCCACCTCACTAATGGCCCGGCGGGCTACACCTTC. Translation gives CASSHLTNGPAGYTF. This chain connects TRBV4-1 to TRBJ1-2; no clear D. CDR3 size: 15 residues. Trimming stripped 3 bases from V and 8 bases from J, with 19 bases between. Looked up from germline, CDR1 is MGHRA and CDR2 is YSYEKL.

CDR3 amino acids: CASSLVGDGLNQPQHF. The CDR3 nucleotides are TGTGCCAGCAGCTTAGTGGGGGACGGTCTGAATCAGCCCCAGCATTTT. V gene TRBV7-9 combines with J gene TRBJ1-5, with D possibly matching TRBD1 (5 bases). V was cut by 1 base and J by 4 bases, with 14 bases left in between. The CDR3 runs 16 residues. Germline values: CDR1 SEHNR, CDR2 FQNEAQ (reference sequence).

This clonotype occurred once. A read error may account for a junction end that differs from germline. The CDR3 DNA is TGTGCCATCAGCTCCGGGACAGGTATCTACAATGAGCAGTTCTTC. Translating it yields CAISSGTGIYNEQFF. This chain joins TRBV7-9 and TRBJ2-1, with TRBD1 matching over 8 bases. The CDR3 has 15 amino acids. CDR1 SEHNR and CDR2 FQNEAQ come from the germline V gene (reference sequence).

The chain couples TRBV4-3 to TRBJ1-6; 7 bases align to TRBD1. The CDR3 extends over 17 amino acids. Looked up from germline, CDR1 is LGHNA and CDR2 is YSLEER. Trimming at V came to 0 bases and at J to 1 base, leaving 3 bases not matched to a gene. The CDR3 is CASSQDWDSSYNSPLHF. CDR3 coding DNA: TGCGCCAGCAGCCAAGATTGGGACAGTTCCTATAATTCACCCCTCCACTTT.